What follows are 10 T cell receptor beta chains derived from one specimen sequenced in a study of blood T cell repertoires in COVID-19. Repertoires were generated with immunoSEQ multiplex PCR, while TCRdb's copy carries only in-frame clones and drops some. The table lists some 260,000 clones, just over 85% of them singletons. The specimen was peripheral blood. The receptors originated from a man older than 75 with acute or convalescent COVID-19.

The genes are TRBV5-5 and TRBJ2-7, with a possible D match to TRBD1 (5 bases). The CDR3 covers 12 residues. The ends were cut back, 1 base at V and 4 bases at J, with 6 bases in the middle. Germline values: CDR1 SGHKS, CDR2 YYEKEE (reference sequence). In DNA, the CDR3 is TGTGCCAGCAGCTTGAGGGGTTACGAGCAGTACTTC. Protein: CASSLRGYEQYF.

This clone was recorded a few times. Other DNA variants within this sample encode the same CDR3. This chain links TRBV29-1 with TRBJ2-3; no clear D. This CDR3 has 12 residues. CDR1 and CDR2 (germline): SQVTM, ANQGSEA. V lost 5 bases to trimming and J lost 3 bases, with 9 bases between them. The CDR3 here is CSVWASTDTQYF. The CDR3 bases are TGCAGCGTTTGGGCCTCAACAGATACGCAGTATTTT.

The chain has TRBV19 and TRBJ1-3; D gene ambiguous. V shed 4 bases and J shed 4 bases, with 14 bases lying between them. The CDR3 is 15 amino acids. The germline V gene encodes CDR1 LNHDA and CDR2 SQIVND (reference sequence). This CDR3 reads CASSSMAGYGNTIYF. The CDR3 DNA is TGTGCCAGTAGTAGCATGGCGGGGTACGGAAACACCATATATTTT. Using reference TRBV19 and TRBJ1-3 for the parts outside the CDR3, the full variable domain is DGGITQSPKYLFRKEGQNVTLSCEQNLNHDAMYWYRQDPGQGLRLIYYSQIVNDFQKGDIAEGYSVSREKKESFPLTVTSAQKNPTAFYLCASSSMAGYGNTIYFGEGSWLTVV.

In its sample, this clone was seen many times. This rearrangement joins TRBV7-9 to TRBJ2-3; 8 nucleotides match TRBD1. The V gene's germline CDR1 is SEHNR and CDR2 FQNEAQ (reference sequence). J gave up 4 bases and V 5 bases, and 11 bases lay outside the gene matches. This CDR3 has 16 residues. The CDR3 DNA follows: TGTGCCAGCAGCGGACAGGGTTTGAAATCGTCAGATACGCAGTATTTT. This gives the protein CASSGQGLKSSDTQYF.

The chain is built from TRBV18 and TRBJ1-3, with D unresolved. Trimming removed 1 base at V and 2 bases at J, with 9 bases between. Germline V gene sequence: CDR1 KGHSH, CDR2 LQKENI. CDR3 length equals 15 residues. The CDR3 DNA sequence: TGTGCCAGCTCACCACGCGGGGAGCCTGGAAACACCATATATTTT. Translating it yields CASSPRGEPGNTIYF.

This clone has just a few counts. This chain connects TRBV29-1 to TRBJ1-6; TRBD1 matches at 7 bases. Germline values: CDR1 SQVTM, CDR2 ANQGSEA. J was trimmed by 0 bases and V by 2 bases; bases with no gene match: 1. The CDR3 is 15 amino acids. For the CDR3, the DNA is TGCAGCGTTGAAAGGGACAGCTCCTATAATTCACCCCTCCACTTT. This gives the protein CSVERDSSYNSPLHF. Complete variable domain (other parts from reference TRBV29-1 and TRBJ1-6): SAVISQKPSRDICQRGTSLTIQCQVDSQVTMMFWYRQQPGQSLTLIATANQGSEATYESGFVIDKFPISRPNLTFSTLTVSNMSPEDSSIYLCSVERDSSYNSPLHFGNGTRLTVT.

As concerns this clone: The junction departs from the called germline gene at one end, perhaps through a read error. The chain recombines TRBV18 with TRBJ1-2, with D uncertain. CDR1 KGHSH and CDR2 LQKENI come from the germline V gene. The CDR3 has 13 amino acids. The CDR3 DNA follows: TGTGCCAGCTCACCCGAGCCCGACGGAGATAAAGCCTTC. Amino acids: CASSPEPDGDKAF.

The chain couples TRBV7-9 to TRBJ1-5; D unclear. The CDR3 covers 14 residues. Trimming took off 5 bases at V and 9 bases at J, with 17 bases between the two ends. Per the germline V gene, CDR1 is SEHNR and CDR2 is FQNEAQ (reference sequence). The CDR3 coding sequence is TGTGCCAGCAGCCCCGCCAGCGTAAGATGGCCCCAGCATTTT. It specifies CASSPASVRWPQHF.

This chain links TRBV6-5 with TRBJ1-1; D perhaps matches TRBD1 (5 bases). The CDR3 sequence is 15 residues long. Germline V gives CDR1 MNHEY, CDR2 SVGAGI. Trimming took off 8 bases at V and 2 bases at J, with 18 bases between the two ends. CDR3 nucleotides: TGTGCCAGCTGGCGGAGGGGAGGAAAAAACACTGAAGCTTTCTTT. It is translated as CASWRRGGKNTEAFF.

The V call is TRBV14, the J call TRBJ1-1; tentatively, D is TRBD1 (5 bases). This CDR3 comprises 14 residues. V was trimmed by 4 bases and J by 4 bases, leaving 13 bases between them. Germline V gene lookup returns CDR1 SGHDN and CDR2 FVKESK. CDR3 bases: TGTGCCAGCAGCCCGGAATGGGGCGGCACTGAAGCTTTCTTT. It translates to CASSPEWGGTEAFF.